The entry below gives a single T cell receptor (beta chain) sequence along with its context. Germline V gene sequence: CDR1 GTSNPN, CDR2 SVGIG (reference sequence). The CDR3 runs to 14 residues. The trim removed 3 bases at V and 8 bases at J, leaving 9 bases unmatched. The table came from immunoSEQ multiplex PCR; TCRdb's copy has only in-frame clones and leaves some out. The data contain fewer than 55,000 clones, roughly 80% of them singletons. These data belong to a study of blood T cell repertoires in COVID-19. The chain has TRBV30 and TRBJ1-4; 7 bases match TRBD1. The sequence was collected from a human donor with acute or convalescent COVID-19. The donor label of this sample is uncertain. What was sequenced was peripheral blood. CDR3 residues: CAWRPGQRSEKLFF. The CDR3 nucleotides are TGTGCCTGGAGGCCGGGACAGAGGTCCGAAAAACTGTTTTTT.